What follows describes a single T cell receptor (beta chain). Methods used by the authors: Estimation of nucleated cell counts was performed using reference gene primer amplification. Libraries were prepared by immunoSEQ multiplex PCR; TCRdb keeps only in-frame clonotypes and omits some of them. Clone size and V and J calls were adopted from that table, with D and trimming inferred from the DNA. This sample has approximately 290,000 clones, with approximately 90% found just once. This entry belongs to a study of blood T cell repertoires in COVID-19. Study details: Researchers got acute and convalescent COVID-19 samples from the United States, Italy and Spain. Sample material is recorded as cDNA or gDNA derived from T cells, B-cell-depleted T cells, or PBMCs.

Per germline, CDR1 LGHNT and CDR2 FRNRAP. V lost 8 bases, J lost 5 bases, and 10 bases lay in between. The CDR3 has 13 residues. This TCR was sampled from a man under 40 with acute or convalescent COVID-19. The sequencing input was peripheral blood. The J gene is TRBJ1-6, the V gene TRBV12-5; D is possibly TRBD1 (6 bases). CDR3 DNA: TGTGCTAGTAATCAGGGGAATAATTCACCCCTCCACTTT. Amino acids: CASNQGNNSPLHF.